This entry concerns a single T cell receptor (beta chain). The record originates from a study of blood T cell repertoires in COVID-19. In the study overall: Some COVID-19 samples were acute and others convalescent; all came from the United States, Italy and Spain. From T cells, B-cell-depleted T cells, or PBMCs came the material, which was cDNA or gDNA.

Per the authors' pipeline: Amplification with reference gene primers provided the estimates of nucleated cell counts. Produced via immunoSEQ multiplex PCR; TCRdb's table is partial and in-frame only. The DNA was the basis for D and trimming; V, J and clone size are from that table. Seen here are more than 85,000 clones, approximately 81% observed once, and the top ten hold about 23%. The CDR3 contains 13 residues. Germline V gene lookup returns CDR1 KGHSH and CDR2 LQKENI. V was shortened by 4 bases and J by 3 bases, with 10 bases between the two germline ends. Sequencing used peripheral blood. The chain combines TRBV18 with TRBJ2-7; D perhaps matches TRBD2 (5 bases). The sequence was collected from an elderly man with active or convalescent COVID-19. In DNA, the CDR3 is TGTGCCAGCTCACTCGGGAAAAACTACGAGCAGTACTTC. The encoded protein is CASSLGKNYEQYF.